This passage covers 7 T cell receptor beta chains from one sample sequenced in a study of T cell responses to AZD1222 COVID-19 vaccine. Generated by immunoSEQ multiplex PCR, the TCRdb table keeps only in-frame clones and is missing some. The sample includes about 130,000 clones, approximately 90% of them seen just once. Sequences were derived from peripheral blood, sampled 28 days after the second AZD1222 dose. These receptors all come from an adult who received the AZD1222 COVID-19 vaccine.

This chain connects TRBV5-5 to TRBJ1-2; no clear D. This CDR3 spans 13 amino acids. CDR1 and CDR2 from the germline V gene are SGHKS and YYEKEE (reference sequence). Trimming removed 0 bases at V and 3 bases at J, with 6 bases between. This chain's CDR3 is CASSLAGDYGYTF. DNA for the CDR3: TGTGCCAGCAGCTTGGCCGGGGACTATGGCTACACCTTC.

The chain combines TRBV7-9 with TRBJ1-3; D remains ambiguous. The CDR3 extends over 13 amino acids. The germline gives CDR1 SEHNR, CDR2 FQNEAQ (reference sequence). V was cut by 7 bases and J by 4 bases, with 11 bases left in between. The CDR3 reads CASTKIPGNTIYF. The CDR3 nucleotides are TGTGCCAGCACCAAGATCCCAGGAAACACCATATATTTT.

The V and J genes are TRBV29-1 and TRBJ2-7; tentatively, D is TRBD1 (6 bases). Germline V CDR1 and CDR2: SQVTM, ANQGSEA. The CDR3 loop spans 13 amino acids. V lost 4 bases, J lost 5 bases, and 15 bases lay in between. CDR3 in DNA: TGCAGCGTTGCACATACAGGGACGGACGAGCAGTACTTC. Translating it yields CSVAHTGTDEQYF.

This chain links TRBV7-9 with TRBJ1-1; no definite D call. The CDR3 covers 13 residues. CDR1 SEHNR and CDR2 FQNEAQ come from the germline V gene (reference sequence). With 5 bases removed from V and 3 bases from J, the gap between germline ends came to 10 bases. The CDR3: CASSLDIYTEAFF. DNA for the CDR3: TGTGCCAGCAGCCTAGACATTTACACTGAAGCTTTCTTT.

V and J are TRBV12-5 and TRBJ2-1; 8 bases align to TRBD1. The CDR3 consists of 14 residues. V shed 1 base, J shed 7 bases, and the junction held 3 bases outside the gene matches. CDR1 LGHNT and CDR2 FRNRAP come from the germline V gene. The CDR3 DNA reads as TGTGCTAGTGGTTTGGGGACAGGGAGAAATGAGCAGTTCTTC. This gives the protein CASGLGTGRNEQFF.

A note on this clone: Other DNA sequences of this sample code for an identical CDR3. This chain joins TRBV5-1 and TRBJ1-1; possible D gene TRBD1, 5 bases. V was pared by 2 bases and J by 3 bases, with 8 bases between. Germline V gene sequence: CDR1 SGHRS, CDR2 YFSETQ. The CDR3 is 13 amino acids. CDR3 nucleotides: TGCGCCAGCAGCTTACAAGGGGACACTGAAGCTTTCTTT. This translates into CASSLQGDTEAFF. Full variable domain (outside the CDR3, taken from reference TRBV5-1 and TRBJ1-1): KAGVTQTPRYLIKTRGQQVTLSCSPISGHRSVSWYQQTPGQGLQFLFEYFSETQRNKGNFPGRFSGRQFSNSRSEMNVSTLELGDSALYLCASSLQGDTEAFFGQGTRLTVV.

This rearrangement joins TRBV2 to TRBJ1-5; D possibly corresponds to TRBD1 (6 bases). The ends were cut back, 3 bases at V and 7 bases at J, with 13 bases in the middle. From germline, CDR1 is SNHLY and CDR2 FYNNEI. The CDR3 is 14 residues long. The CDR3 loop is CASSEWDKYQPQHF. The CDR3 nucleotides read TGTGCCAGCAGTGAGTGGGACAAGTACCAGCCCCAGCATTTT.